The entry below describes one T cell receptor beta chain. Different DNA sequences within this sample yield the same CDR3. The sample is drawn from a study of blood T cell repertoires in COVID-19. The CDR3 has 14 residues. Germline V gene data show CDR1 as SGHNT and CDR2 as YYREEE (reference sequence). The germline V and J ends were trimmed by 0 bases and 3 bases, with 10 bases remaining between them. This table comes from immunoSEQ multiplex PCR, and its TCRdb copy is limited to in-frame clones, with some not included. The profile shows 280,000 or so clones, approximately 89% of them singletons. Input material: PBMCs or T cells enriched from blood (not recorded which). V and J are TRBV5-4 and TRBJ2-7; a possible D gene is TRBD2 (6 bases). This sequence was found in a woman aged 50 to 60 who had been exposed to COVID-19. Written as DNA, the CDR3 is TGTGCCAGCAGCTTGGGGAGGGGCGGCTACGAGCAGTACTTC. Translation gives CASSLGRGGYEQYF.